This T cell receptor (beta chain) was sequenced in a study of OX40 agonist ivuxolimab in advanced cancers. Study in general: People who had prior anti-PD-1, anti-PD-L1 or anti-CTLA-4 therapy could take part, and roughly 40% had some. Three patients got partial responses; one had hepatocellular carcinoma and two had cutaneous melanoma. General study results and limits: More expanded clones were seen, on average, in CD8+ T cells than in CD4+.

For this clone: What it recognizes is unknown.

V lost 1 base, J lost 6 bases, and 13 bases lay in between. The germline gives CDR1 SGDLS, CDR2 YYNGEE. The CDR3 extends over 14 amino acids. Blood got drawn at baseline, again on cycle 4 day 1, and then on cycle 7 day 1. Here immunoSEQ multiplex PCR was the method, and the copy in TCRdb shows in-frame clones only, minus some. The table includes fewer than 70,000 clones, roughly 90% detected once. Here the sequenced sample was CD4+ or CD8+ T cells sorted from blood, taken in a trial of the OX40 agonist ivuxolimab. The chain combines TRBV9 with TRBJ1-1; D may be TRBD1 (6 bases). The TCR sequence derives from an adult with an advanced solid tumor such as melanoma, head and neck, liver or kidney cancer. CDR3 coding DNA: TGTGCCAGCAGCGTAACAGGGCGCAGCTCTGAAGCTTTCTTT. This codes for CASSVTGRSSEAFF.